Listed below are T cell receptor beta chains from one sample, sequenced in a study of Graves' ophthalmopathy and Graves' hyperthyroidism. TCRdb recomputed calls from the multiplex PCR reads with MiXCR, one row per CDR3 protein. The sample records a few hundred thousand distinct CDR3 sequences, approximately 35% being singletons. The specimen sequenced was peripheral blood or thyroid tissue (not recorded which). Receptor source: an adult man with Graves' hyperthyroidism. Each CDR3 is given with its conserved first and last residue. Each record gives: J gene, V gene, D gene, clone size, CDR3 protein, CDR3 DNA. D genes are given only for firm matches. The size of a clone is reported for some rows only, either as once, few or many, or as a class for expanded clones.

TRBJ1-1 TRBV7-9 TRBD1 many CASSQRGQGNTEAFF TGTGCCAGCAGCCAAAGAGGACAGGGGAACACTGAAGCTTTCTTT
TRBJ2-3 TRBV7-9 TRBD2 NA CASSSPLAGGDTQYF TGTGCCAGCAGCTCCCCACTAGCGGGAGGGGATACGCAGTATTTT
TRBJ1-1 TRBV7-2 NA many CASSHGQGAAFF TGTGCCAGCAGCCACGGGCAGGGCGCGGCTTTCTTT
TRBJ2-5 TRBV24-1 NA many CATSDPGTGPPSGMQTQYF TGTGCCACCAGTGACCCTGGGACAGGGCCTCCTAGCGGGATGCAGACCCAGTACTTC
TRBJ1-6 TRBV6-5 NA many CASCTGTRESPLHF TGTGCCAGTTGTACCGGGACAAGGGAGTCACCCCTCCACTTT
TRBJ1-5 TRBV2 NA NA CASSSPRRQPQHF TGTGCCAGCAGTTCCCCCCGACGTCAGCCCCAGCATTTT
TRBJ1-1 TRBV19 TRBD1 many CASRKGQGFNTEAFF TGTGCCAGTAGAAAAGGACAGGGGTTCAACACTGAAGCTTTCTTT
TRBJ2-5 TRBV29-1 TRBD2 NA CSVDGTDLAGDGLETQYF TGCAGCGTTGATGGGACCGACCTAGCGGGGGACGGTCTGGAGACCCAGTACTTC
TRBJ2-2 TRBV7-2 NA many CASRAGTGELFF TGTGCCAGCAGAGCAGGGACCGGGGAGCTGTTTTTT
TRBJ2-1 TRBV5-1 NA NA CASSLVVAADNEQFF TGCGCCAGCAGCTTGGTAGTAGCGGCAGACAATGAGCAGTTCTTC
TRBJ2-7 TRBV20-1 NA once CSARDGSLDEQYF TGCAGTGCTAGAGATGGGAGCCTCGACGAGCAGTACTTC
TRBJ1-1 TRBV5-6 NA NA CASSSGPLIEASF TGTGCCAGCAGCTCCGGGCCCCTTATTGAAGCTTCCTTT
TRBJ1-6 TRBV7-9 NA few CASSLFRAANSPLHF TGTGCCAGCAGCTTATTCAGGGCGGCTAATTCACCCCTCCACTTT
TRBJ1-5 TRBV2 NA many CASSELGPGQPQHF TGTGCCAGCAGTGAACTGGGACCGGGTCAGCCCCAGCATTTT
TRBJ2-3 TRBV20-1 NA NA CSAPYPSGTDTQYF TGCAGTGCTCCATATCCTAGCGGCACAGATACGCAGTATTTT
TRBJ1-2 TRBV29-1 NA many CSVGTTYGYTF TGCAGCGTTGGAACAACCTATGGCTACACCTTC
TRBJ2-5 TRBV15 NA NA CATSSLAGYQETQYF TGTGCCACCAGCAGCTTAGCCGGGTACCAAGAGACCCAGTACTTC
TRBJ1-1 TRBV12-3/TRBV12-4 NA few CASSLDLMGRMNTEAFF TGTGCCAGCAGTTTAGACCTAATGGGGCGTATGAACACTGAAGCTTTCTTT
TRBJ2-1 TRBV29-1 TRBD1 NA CSVVGGGQGGYNEQFF TGCAGCGTTGTAGGGGGTGGACAGGGGGGCTACAATGAGCAGTTCTTC
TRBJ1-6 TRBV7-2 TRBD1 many CASSFLGQDNSPLHF TGTGCCAGCAGCTTCCTGGGACAGGATAATTCACCCCTCCACTTT
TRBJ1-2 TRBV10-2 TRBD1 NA CASSEARDRENYGYTF TGCGCCAGCAGTGAAGCCCGGGACAGAGAAAACTATGGCTACACCTTC
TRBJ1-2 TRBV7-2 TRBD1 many CASNLRRQGAVYGYTF TGTGCCAGCAACTTGAGGCGACAGGGGGCCGTCTATGGCTACACCTTC
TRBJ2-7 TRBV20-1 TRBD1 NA CSADLGDRHNEQYF TGCAGTGCTGACCTGGGGGACAGGCATAATGAGCAGTACTTC
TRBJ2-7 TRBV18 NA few CASSRSHREYEQYF TGTGCCAGCTCACGGAGTCACAGGGAGTACGAGCAGTACTTC
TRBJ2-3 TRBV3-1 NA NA CASSQELTDTQYF TGTGCCAGCAGCCAAGAATTGACAGATACGCAGTATTTT
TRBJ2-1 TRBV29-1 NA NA CSVAFGLSAYNEQFF TGCAGCGTTGCGTTTGGGTTGAGCGCCTACAATGAGCAGTTCTTC
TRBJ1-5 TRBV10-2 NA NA CASSEPPQHF TGCGCCAGCAGTGAGCCGCCCCAGCATTTT
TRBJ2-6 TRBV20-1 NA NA CSARVGANVLTF TGCAGTGCTAGAGTCGGGGCCAACGTCCTGACTTTC
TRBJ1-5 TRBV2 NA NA CASSYGEGDQPQHF TGTGCCAGCAGTTACGGAGAGGGGGACCAGCCCCAGCATTTT
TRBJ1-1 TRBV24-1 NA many CATSDLHHNEAFF TGTGCCACCAGTGATTTGCATCACAACGAAGCTTTCTTT
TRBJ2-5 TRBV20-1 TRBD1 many CSAQTGDLETQYF TGCAGTGCTCAGACAGGGGATTTAGAGACCCAGTACTTC
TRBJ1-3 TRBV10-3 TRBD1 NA CAIRPGTENTIYF TGTGCCATCAGACCCGGGACAGAAAACACCATATATTTT
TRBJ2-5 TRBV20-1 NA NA CSAHLQQGIETQYF TGCAGTGCTCACCTACAGCAGGGTATCGAGACCCAGTACTTC
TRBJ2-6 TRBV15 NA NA CATSRNPQGRGEVSGANVLTF TGTGCCACCAGCAGAAACCCACAGGGTAGGGGCGAGGTCTCTGGGGCCAACGTCCTGACTTTC
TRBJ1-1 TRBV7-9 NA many CASTFGQEAFF TGTGCCAGCACCTTTGGACAGGAAGCTTTCTTT
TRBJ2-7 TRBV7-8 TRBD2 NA CASSSVTRGGSPYEQYF TGTGCCAGCAGCTCTGTAACTAGGGGCGGGAGCCCCTACGAGCAGTACTTC
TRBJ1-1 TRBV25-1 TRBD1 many CASSESTGQGTEAFF TGTGCCAGCAGTGAATCCACAGGACAGGGCACTGAAGCTTTCTTT
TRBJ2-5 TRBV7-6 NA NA CASSLARWRAPGETQYF TGTGCCAGCAGCTTAGCGCGGTGGCGGGCTCCAGGAGAGACCCAGTACTTC
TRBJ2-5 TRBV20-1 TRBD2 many CSARDDSGSLTETQYF TGCAGTGCTAGAGATGATAGCGGGAGTTTAACGGAGACCCAGTACTTC
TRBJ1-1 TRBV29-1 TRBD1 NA CSVHASTGSSAFF TGCAGCGTCCACGCGTCGACAGGGTCCTCGGCTTTCTTT
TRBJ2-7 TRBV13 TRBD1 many CASSFRDRVGEQYF TGTGCCAGCAGCTTCCGGGACAGGGTGGGTGAGCAGTACTTC
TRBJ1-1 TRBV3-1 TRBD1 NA CASSRQGMNSEAFF TGTGCCAGCAGTCGACAGGGCATGAACTCTGAAGCTTTCTTT
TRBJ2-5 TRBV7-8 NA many CASSLMGDRETQYF TGTGCCAGCAGCTTAATGGGGGACCGGGAGACCCAGTACTTC
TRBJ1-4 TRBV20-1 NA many CSARDFTGTHGGGLFF TGCAGTGCTAGAGATTTTACCGGGACCCACGGGGGTGGACTGTTTTTT
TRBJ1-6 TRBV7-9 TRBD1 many CASSFGQGNSPLHF TGTGCCAGCAGCTTCGGACAGGGAAATTCACCCCTCCACTTT
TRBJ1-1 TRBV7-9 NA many CASSPPSRLLEAFF TGTGCCAGCAGCCCCCCAAGTCGCCTACTCGAAGCTTTCTTT
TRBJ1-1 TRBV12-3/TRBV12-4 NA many CASLGVNTEAFF TGTGCCAGTTTGGGGGTGAACACTGAAGCTTTCTTT
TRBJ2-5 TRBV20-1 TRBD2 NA CSATTGTSRKTQYF TGCAGTGCTACTACCGGGACTAGTCGGAAGACCCAGTACTTC
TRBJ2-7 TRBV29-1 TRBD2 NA CSVEGLAGGNEQYF TGCAGCGTTGAGGGACTAGCGGGAGGTAACGAGCAGTACTTC
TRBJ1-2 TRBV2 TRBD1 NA CASHSSRGADYGYTF TGTGCCAGCCACAGCTCCAGGGGGGCCGACTATGGCTACACCTTC
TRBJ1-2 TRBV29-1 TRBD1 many CSATQGQGSSYTF TGCAGCGCGACCCAAGGACAGGGGAGTAGCTACACCTTC
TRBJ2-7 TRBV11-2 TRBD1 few CASSLGFGQGYEQYF TGTGCCAGCAGCTTAGGGTTTGGACAGGGATACGAGCAGTACTTC
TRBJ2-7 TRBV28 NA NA CAGSGRGVNEQYF TGTGCCGGCAGTGGCAGGGGTGTAAACGAGCAGTACTTC
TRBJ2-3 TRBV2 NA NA CASKGTRSTDTQYF TGTGCCAGCAAGGGGACACGCAGCACAGATACGCAGTATTTT
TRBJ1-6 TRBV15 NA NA CATSSYGSPLHF TGTGCCACCAGCAGTTATGGTTCACCCCTCCACTTT
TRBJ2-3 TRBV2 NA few CVSSEDSYTDTQYF TGTGTCAGCAGTGAAGACAGCTACACAGATACGCAGTATTTT
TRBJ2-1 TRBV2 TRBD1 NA CASREQGPSYNEQFF TGTGCCAGCAGGGAACAGGGGCCCTCCTACAATGAGCAGTTCTTC
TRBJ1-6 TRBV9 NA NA CASSHRKINSPLHF TGTGCCAGCAGTCATAGAAAAATCAATTCACCCCTCCACTTT
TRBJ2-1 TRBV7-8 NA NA CASSGGADYNEQFF TGTGCCAGCAGCGGTGGGGCAGATTACAATGAGCAGTTCTTC
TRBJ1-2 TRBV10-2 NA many CASSESGRVSIGYTF TGCGCCAGCAGTGAATCCGGACGGGTTTCAATTGGCTACACCTTC